These T cell receptor beta chains were read from a single sample in a study of siplizumab effects on memory and regulatory T cells. TCRdb's table, derived via immunoSEQ multiplex PCR, lists solely in-frame clones and lacks some. Found here are about 48,000 clones, roughly 90% of them singletons; the top ten hold less than 0.35%. Sequencing was performed on naive CD8+ T cells sorted from blood. These receptors came from a human donor in good health. CDR3s include the opening cysteine and the closing phenylalanine or tryptophan. The D gene is left open where the match is weak. Clone sizes are given selectively: once, few, many, or a class where the clone is expanded.

d_call: .
j_call: TRBJ1-1
clone_size: .
v_call: TRBV6-5
cdr3_nt: TGTGCCACCACGATAGGGGGCACTGAAGCTTTCTTT
cdr3_aa: CATTIGGTEAFF

d_call: TRBD1
j_call: TRBJ1-2
clone_size: .
v_call: TRBV7-6
cdr3_nt: TGTGCCAGCAGCCCGCAGGACAGGGTAAACTATGGCTACACCTTC
cdr3_aa: CASSPQDRVNYGYTF

d_call: TRBD1
j_call: TRBJ2-2
clone_size: .
v_call: TRBV5-5
cdr3_nt: TGTGCCAGCAGCCGTGGACAGGCCGGCACCGGGGAGCTGTTTTTT
cdr3_aa: CASSRGQAGTGELFF

d_call: TRBD1
j_call: TRBJ2-5
clone_size: .
v_call: TRBV4-1
cdr3_nt: TGCGCCAGCAGCCCTCAAGGGGGCGTAGGTGAGACCCAGTACTTC
cdr3_aa: CASSPQGGVGETQYF

d_call: .
j_call: TRBJ2-3
clone_size: .
v_call: TRBV5-1
cdr3_nt: TGCGCCAGCAGCTTGGCCACGAGCTCAGATACGCAGTATTTT
cdr3_aa: CASSLATSSDTQYF

d_call: TRBD1
j_call: TRBJ2-2
clone_size: .
v_call: TRBV7-3
cdr3_nt: TGTGCCAGCAGCTTAACGTTGGGACAGGTTACCGGGGAGCTGTTTTTT
cdr3_aa: CASSLTLGQVTGELFF

d_call: TRBD1
j_call: TRBJ1-4
clone_size: .
v_call: TRBV12-5
cdr3_nt: TGTGCTAGTGGTTTGGACGAGACAGGGGGTTACGAAAAACTGTTTTTT
cdr3_aa: CASGLDETGGYEKLFF

d_call: .
j_call: TRBJ2-7
clone_size: .
v_call: TRBV19
cdr3_nt: TGTGCCAGTAGTATGGGCTCAGGGGTTAGGAACGAGCAGTACTTC
cdr3_aa: CASSMGSGVRNEQYF

d_call: .
j_call: TRBJ2-3
clone_size: .
v_call: TRBV12-5
cdr3_nt: TGTGCTAGTGGTTTGGGGGGGCTCGGCACAGATACGCAGTATTTT
cdr3_aa: CASGLGGLGTDTQYF

d_call: .
j_call: TRBJ1-2
clone_size: .
v_call: TRBV7-9
cdr3_nt: TGTGCCAGCAGCTTGGGTGAGGGGGTCGACTATGGCTACACCTTC
cdr3_aa: CASSLGEGVDYGYTF

d_call: TRBD1
j_call: TRBJ1-3
clone_size: .
v_call: TRBV5-1
cdr3_nt: TGCGCCAGCAGCTTGGACAGGGGAGCTGGAAACACCATATATTTT
cdr3_aa: CASSLDRGAGNTIYF

d_call: TRBD2
j_call: TRBJ2-7
clone_size: once
v_call: TRBV27
cdr3_nt: TGTGCCAGCAGTTTAGGGGACTATGCACTGAGCTCCTACGAGCAGTACTTC
cdr3_aa: CASSLGDYALSSYEQYF

d_call: TRBD2
j_call: TRBJ2-1
clone_size: .
v_call: TRBV5-4
cdr3_nt: TGTGCCAGCAGCCCCGGGACTAGCGGGCCTAGCTCCTACAATGAGCAGTTCTTC
cdr3_aa: CASSPGTSGPSSYNEQFF

d_call: .
j_call: TRBJ1-4
clone_size: .
v_call: TRBV2
cdr3_nt: TGTGCCAGCAGTGAAGGGAAGGTGGTTTATGAAAAACTGTTTTTT
cdr3_aa: CASSEGKVVYEKLFF

d_call: TRBD1
j_call: TRBJ2-7
clone_size: .
v_call: TRBV7-9
cdr3_nt: TGTGCCAGCAGCTTACAAAAGACAGGGCCCTTGGGGAGATACGAGCAGTACTTC
cdr3_aa: CASSLQKTGPLGRYEQYF

d_call: .
j_call: TRBJ1-2
clone_size: once
v_call: TRBV19
cdr3_nt: TGTGCCAGTAGTATAGGGGCCTCGGGCTACACCTTC
cdr3_aa: CASSIGASGYTF

d_call: TRBD2
j_call: TRBJ2-7
clone_size: few
v_call: TRBV7-2
cdr3_nt: TGTGCCAGCAGCTTAGGGTGGGAGGGCGAGCAGTACTTC
cdr3_aa: CASSLGWEGEQYF

d_call: TRBD2
j_call: TRBJ2-2
clone_size: .
v_call: TRBV7-9
cdr3_nt: TGTGCCAGCAGCATAGAAACCGGGACTAGCGACACCGGGGAGCTGTTTTTT
cdr3_aa: CASSIETGTSDTGELFF

d_call: .
j_call: TRBJ2-3
clone_size: once
v_call: TRBV7-2
cdr3_nt: TGTGCCAGCAGCCCAGGACCCGCGGGGGCGGGAGATACGCAGTATTTT
cdr3_aa: CASSPGPAGAGDTQYF

d_call: TRBD2
j_call: TRBJ2-7
clone_size: .
v_call: TRBV2
cdr3_nt: TGTGCCAGCAGTGACCTCGTGACTAGCGGGAGAAATTCCTACGAGCAGTACTTC
cdr3_aa: CASSDLVTSGRNSYEQYF

d_call: .
j_call: TRBJ2-2
clone_size: .
v_call: TRBV7-8
cdr3_nt: TGTGCCAGCAGTTCCGGGACAAGAGGGACCGGGGAGCTGTTTTTT
cdr3_aa: CASSSGTRGTGELFF

d_call: .
j_call: TRBJ2-7
clone_size: .
v_call: TRBV19
cdr3_nt: TGTGCCAGTAGTATGGGCAGATCCTACGAGCAGTACTTC
cdr3_aa: CASSMGRSYEQYF

d_call: .
j_call: TRBJ2-1
clone_size: .
v_call: TRBV19
cdr3_nt: TGTGCCAGTACCCTATCCTACGGCTCCTACAATGAGCAGTTCTTC
cdr3_aa: CASTLSYGSYNEQFF

d_call: .
j_call: TRBJ2-7
clone_size: .
v_call: TRBV14
cdr3_nt: TGTGCCAGCAGCCCCCCTTTTACTGAATCCTACGAGCAGTACTTC
cdr3_aa: CASSPPFTESYEQYF

d_call: .
j_call: TRBJ2-5
clone_size: .
v_call: TRBV16
cdr3_nt: TGTGCCAGCAGCCAATCGGACCTCCAAGAGACCCAGTACTTC
cdr3_aa: CASSQSDLQETQYF

d_call: .
j_call: TRBJ2-7
clone_size: .
v_call: TRBV18
cdr3_nt: TGTGCCAGCTCACACGGGGGGAAAGGACAGCCTACGGACGAGCAGTACTTC
cdr3_aa: CASSHGGKGQPTDEQYF

d_call: TRBD2
j_call: TRBJ2-3
clone_size: .
v_call: TRBV5-8
cdr3_nt: TGTGCCAGCAGCTTACGGAGTAGCGGGAGGAATACGCAGTATTTT
cdr3_aa: CASSLRSSGRNTQYF

d_call: TRBD1
j_call: TRBJ2-1
clone_size: .
v_call: TRBV10-2
cdr3_nt: TGCGCCAGCAGTGATTTGGGACAGCCAGCTTCCTACAATGAGCAGTTCTTC
cdr3_aa: CASSDLGQPASYNEQFF